The 27 T cell receptor beta chains in this list originate from one sample, sequenced in a study of PD-1 blockade in mismatch repair-deficient tumors. Measured with immunoSEQ multiplex PCR; TCRdb has only the in-frame clones, and not every one. Seen here are about 38,000 clones, about four fifths observed once, and the top ten hold about 23%. The sequencing here drew on peripheral blood, taken 4 weeks after starting pembrolizumab. All receptors derive from an adult with mismatch repair-deficient cancer.

This chain joins TRBV6-1 and TRBJ1-1, with 10 positions matching TRBD1. Germline V CDR1 and CDR2: MNHNS, SASEGT. The ends lost 8 bases at V and 1 base at J; junction bases unmatched: 19. This CDR3 comprises 19 residues. The CDR3 DNA reads as TGTGCCAGCCGTAAAGCGGGACAGGGGTTTTGGAAGAAGAACACTGAAGCTTTCTTT. Protein sequence: CASRKAGQGFWKKNTEAFF.

The J gene is TRBJ1-1, the V gene TRBV11-2, with D possibly matching TRBD1 (6 bases). CDR1 is SGHAT and CDR2 is FQNNGV in the germline V gene. CDR3 size: 16 residues. V lost 5 bases and J lost 8, with 24 bases in between. The CDR3 sequence is CASSHSFRQVEEEAFF. For the CDR3, the DNA is TGTGCCAGCAGCCATTCCTTCAGACAGGTCGAGGAGGAAGCTTTCTTT.

V usage is TRBV27 and J usage is TRBJ2-3; 12 bases agree with TRBD2. Germline loops: CDR1 MNHEY, CDR2 SMNVEV (reference sequence). The CDR3 has 14 amino acids. With V trimmed by 9 bases and J by 6 bases, 7 bases remained unmatched. CDR3 DNA: TGTGCCAGTACGACTAGCGGGAGTCACGATACGCAGTATTTT. Protein sequence: CASTTSGSHDTQYF.

The V and J genes are TRBV27 and TRBJ2-7; tentative D call: TRBD2 (6 bases). V lost 5 bases and J lost 5, with 19 bases in between. The CDR3 runs 15 residues. Germline values: CDR1 MNHEY, CDR2 SMNVEV (reference sequence). Here the CDR3 reads CASSEHGSGGDEQYF. In nucleotides, the CDR3 is TGTGCCAGCAGTGAACACGGATCCGGCGGGGACGAGCAGTACTTC.

This rearrangement joins TRBV7-8 to TRBJ2-5, with 8 bases that match TRBD1. Germline CDR1 is SGHVS and CDR2 is FQNEAQ. Losses at the gene ends were 5 bases for V and 7 bases for J; bases not matched to a gene: 9. The CDR3 totals 14 residues. The DNA for the CDR3 is TGTGCCAGCAGCAGAGAACAGGGGGGAGGGACCCAGTACTTC. It yields the protein CASSREQGGGTQYF.

The rearrangement joins TRBV15 to TRBJ2-7, with a possible D match to TRBD1 (6 bases). The CDR3 contains 14 residues. Per the germline V gene, CDR1 is LNHNV and CDR2 is YYDKDF (reference sequence). The ends were cut back, 8 bases at V and 2 bases at J, with 16 bases in the middle. The DNA of the CDR3 is TGTGCCACCCTCCCCCACAGGGATGCCTACGAGCAGTACTTC. It yields the protein CATLPHRDAYEQYF.

The chain links TRBV7-9 to TRBJ1-1; D gene uncertain. CDR1 and CDR2 (germline): SEHNR, FQNEAQ (reference sequence). V was shortened by 5 bases and J by 0 bases, with 10 bases between the two germline ends. This CDR3 region has 14 residues. CDR3 DNA: TGTGCCAGCAGCCCCTATGATGTGAACACTGAAGCTTTCTTT. It specifies CASSPYDVNTEAFF.

The V call is TRBV9, the J call TRBJ2-7, with D perhaps TRBD2 (6 bases). V lost 4 bases and J 2 bases, leaving 10 bases between the germline ends. This CDR3 is built from 13 residues. The germline V gene has CDR1 SGDLS and CDR2 YYNGEE. For the CDR3, the DNA is TGTGCCAGCAGCCGGGACTTAACCTACGAGCAGTACTTC. As protein: CASSRDLTYEQYF.

This clone was observed a handful of times. This chain joins TRBV7-6 and TRBJ2-5; D is possibly TRBD1 (5 bases). CDR3 size: 15 residues. Looked up from germline, CDR1 is SGHVS and CDR2 is FNYEAQ. Trimming cost V 1 base and J 5 bases, with 14 bases left between them. CDR3 bases: TGTGCCAGCAGCTTAGAAGCAGGGTCCCACGAGACCCAGTACTTC. Its translation is CASSLEAGSHETQYF.

The chain recombines TRBV27 with TRBJ2-1; D is uncertain. Trimming cost V 1 base and J 5 bases, with 12 bases left between them. Per germline, CDR1 MNHEY and CDR2 SMNVEV (reference sequence). CDR3 size: 15 residues. The CDR3: CASSLLPGSDNEQFF. CDR3 DNA sequence: TGTGCCAGCAGTTTATTGCCAGGTTCGGACAATGAGCAGTTCTTC.

The chain recombines TRBV7-9 with TRBJ2-3, with D perhaps given as TRBD1 or TRBD2 (5 bases each). The CDR3 is made up of 15 amino acids. V was cut by 3 bases and J by 11 bases, with 21 bases left in between. Looked up from germline, CDR1 is SEHNR and CDR2 is FQNEAQ (reference sequence). In nucleotides, the CDR3 is TGTGCCAGCAGCTTGAATCGAGGGGTTCACGAAGGGCAGTATTTT. Protein product: CASSLNRGVHEGQYF. The complete variable domain, with remaining parts taken from reference TRBV7-9 and TRBJ2-3, reads DTGVSQNPRHKITKRGQNVTFRCDPISEHNRLYWYRQTLGQGPEFLTYFQNEAQLEKSRLLSDRFSAERPKGSFSTLEIQRTEQGDSAMYLCASSLNRGVHEGQYFGPGTRLTVL.

The genes are TRBV7-2 and TRBJ1-1; TRBD1 agrees at 9 bases. This CDR3 region has 13 residues. Trimming took 7 bases from V and 4 from J; bases not matched to a gene: 4. Germline V lookup: CDR1 SGHTA, CDR2 FQGNSA. The CDR3 DNA reads as TGTGCCAGCACCACGACAGGGGGCACTGAAGCTTTCTTT. Translation: CASTTTGGTEAFF.

This chain joins TRBV9 and TRBJ2-7; the D is unclear. The CDR3 runs to 15 residues. V shed 1 base and J shed 3 bases, with 14 bases lying between them. The germline V gene encodes CDR1 SGDLS and CDR2 YYNGEE. In DNA, the CDR3 is TGTGCCAGCAGCGTATCTCACCCCCTACACTACGAGCAGTACTTC. The encoded protein is CASSVSHPLHYEQYF.

This clone was seen only a few times. A junction end diverges from the germline sequence, so it may reflect a read error. The chain couples TRBV10-2 to TRBJ2-2; 12 bases map to TRBD1. The CDR3 consists of 15 residues. CDR1 and CDR2 from the germline V gene are WSHSY and SAAADI. The CDR3 DNA is TGCGCCAGCAGTCCGGGGACAGGGGGCATCGGGAAGCTGTTTTTT. As protein: CASSPGTGGIGKLFF.

The chain carries TRBV20-1 and TRBJ1-1; D is unresolved. V was pared by 3 bases and J by 1 base, with 3 bases between. From germline, CDR1 is DFQATT and CDR2 SNEGSKA (reference sequence). The CDR3 has 11 amino acids. The CDR3 here is CSASRNTEAFF. The CDR3 coding sequence is TGCAGTGCTAGTCGGAACACTGAAGCTTTCTTT.

With respect to this clone: The DNA is left out, because the CDR3 cannot be placed on it with certainty; the CDR3 is given as TCRdb lists it. The V gene is TRBV6-1, the J gene TRBJ1-5. CDR1 is MNHNS and CDR2 is SASEGT in the germline V gene. The CDR3 sequence runs 12 residues, both termini included. CDR3 protein: CASSEGLRPSIF.

This clone was seen a handful of times. The chain has TRBV19 and TRBJ1-5; D gene uncertain. The CDR3 extends over 16 amino acids. Germline assignment: CDR1 LNHDA and CDR2 SQIVND (reference sequence). The V end was cut by 5 bases, the J end by 2 bases, with 16 bases between. The chain's CDR3 is CASSFDQVRGNQPQHF. CDR3 in DNA: TGTGCCAGTAGTTTTGACCAGGTGAGGGGCAATCAGCCCCAGCATTTT.

V usage is TRBV11-2 and J usage is TRBJ2-1; 9 bases map to TRBD1. CDR3 size: 13 residues. The germline V gene encodes CDR1 SGHAT and CDR2 FQNNGV. After removal of 5 bases from V and 7 bases from J, the junction contained 3 bases not matched to a gene. In DNA form, the CDR3 reads TGTGCCAGCAGCCGTGACAGGGGGAATGAGCAGTTCTTC. Its protein product is CASSRDRGNEQFF.

The V call is TRBV5-1, the J call TRBJ2-1; 10 nucleotides match TRBD2. Trimming cost V 1 base and J 10 bases; bases outside gene matches: 8. This CDR3 comprises 15 residues. Germline CDR1 SGHRS, CDR2 YFSETQ. This chain's CDR3 is CASSLTASGSDEQFF. CDR3 nucleotides: TGCGCCAGCAGCTTGACGGCTAGCGGGAGTGACGAGCAGTTCTTC.

Remarks on this clone: Compared with germline, one end of the junction differs, possibly owing to a read error. The CDR3 protein is CASSLVPDEKLFF. Written as DNA, the CDR3 is TGTGCCAGCAGCTTAGTGCCAGACGAAAAACTGTTTTTT. The chain employs TRBV5-3 and TRBJ1-4; D is unclear. TRBV5-3 is treated as an ORF (open reading frame) with a function not yet certain. This CDR3 is built from 13 residues.

This clone was detected only a few times. The chain couples TRBV4-3 to TRBJ2-5, with a tentative D call TRBD2 (6 bases). Trimming pared 3 bases from V and 1 base from J, leaving 12 bases between. There are 15 residues in the CDR3. Looked up from germline, CDR1 is LGHNA and CDR2 is YSLEER. CDR3 coding DNA: TGCGCCAGCAGCCAGGAACGGGAGACCCAAGAGACCCAGTACTTC. It is translated as CASSQERETQETQYF.

The rearrangement links TRBV20-1 to TRBJ2-5; D remains unclear. This CDR3 region has 10 residues. CDR1 and CDR2 from the germline V gene are DFQATT and SNEGSKA (reference sequence). V shed 6 bases and J shed 5 bases, with 7 bases lying between them. This CDR3 is CSAVGETQYF. CDR3 DNA: TGCAGTGCGGTGGGGGAGACCCAGTACTTC.

The chain joins TRBV6-6 to TRBJ2-7; possible D gene TRBD2, 5 bases. V lost 0 bases, J lost 5 bases, and 14 bases lay in between. CDR1 and CDR2 (germline): MNHNY, SVGAGI (reference sequence). This CDR3 has 15 amino acids. The CDR3 loop is CASSYSRVVTNEQYF. DNA for the CDR3: TGTGCCAGCAGTTACTCGAGGGTTGTGACTAACGAGCAGTACTTC.

This clone was observed a few times. The J gene is TRBJ1-5, the V gene TRBV19; D not certain. The CDR3 totals 13 residues. Germline values: CDR1 LNHDA, CDR2 SQIVND (reference sequence). V was shortened by 4 bases and J by 4 bases, with 8 bases between the two germline ends. The CDR3 nucleotides read TGTGCCAGTAGTACCCCACCGAATCAGCCCCAGCATTTT. It yields the protein CASSTPPNQPQHF. The variable domain in full, with the rest retrieved from reference TRBV19 and TRBJ1-5, is DGGITQSPKYLFRKEGQNVTLSCEQNLNHDAMYWYRQDPGQGLRLIYYSQIVNDFQKGDIAEGYSVSREKKESFPLTVTSAQKNPTAFYLCASSTPPNQPQHFGDGTRLSIL.

J is TRBJ2-3 and V is TRBV29-1, with D unresolved. From germline, CDR1 is SQVTM and CDR2 ANQGSEA. The CDR3 runs 16 residues. V shed 0 bases and J shed 3 bases, with 16 bases lying between them. CDR3 nucleotides: TGCAGCGTTGAAGATTACAGAGCTTGGGCAACAGATACGCAGTATTTT. This codes for CSVEDYRAWATDTQYF.

The gene calls are TRBV10-2 and TRBJ2-2; TRBD2 agrees at 9 bases. Germline CDR1 is WSHSY and CDR2 is SAAADI. V was clipped by 1 base and J by 6 bases; unmatched bases: 3. The CDR3 is made up of 15 amino acids. CDR3 sequence (DNA): TGCGCCAGCAGTGAGTTAGCGGGAGTTGCCGGGGAGCTGTTTTTT. Protein: CASSELAGVAGELFF.

The table lists this clone with a count of one. The V call is TRBV29-1, the J call TRBJ2-1, with D perhaps TRBD2 (6 bases). V shed 6 bases and J shed 8 bases, with 11 bases lying between them. CDR1 is SQVTM, CDR2 ANQGSEA, per germline. The CDR3 totals 11 residues. CDR3 bases: TGCAGCGTCCCACTAGCTTATGAGCAGTTCTTC. Amino acids: CSVPLAYEQFF.